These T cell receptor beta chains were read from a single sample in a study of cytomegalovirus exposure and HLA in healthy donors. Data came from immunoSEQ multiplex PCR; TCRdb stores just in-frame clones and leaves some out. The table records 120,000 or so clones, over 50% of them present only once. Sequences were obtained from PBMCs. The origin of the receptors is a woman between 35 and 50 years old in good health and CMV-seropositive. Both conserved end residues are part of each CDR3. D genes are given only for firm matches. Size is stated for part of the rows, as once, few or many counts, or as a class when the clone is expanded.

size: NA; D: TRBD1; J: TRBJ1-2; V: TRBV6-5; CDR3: CASRSLTGTGNGYTF; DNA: TGTGCCAGCAGATCCTTAACCGGGACAGGGAATGGCTACACCTTC
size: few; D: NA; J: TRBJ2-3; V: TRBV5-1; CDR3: CASSSEGGLNTDTQYF; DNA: TGCGCCAGCAGCTCGGAGGGCGGACTCAACACAGATACGCAGTATTTT
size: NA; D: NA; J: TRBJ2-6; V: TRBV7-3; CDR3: CASSLDSGSGANVLTF; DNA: TGTGCCAGCAGCTTAGACAGTGGCTCTGGGGCCAACGTCCTGACTTTC
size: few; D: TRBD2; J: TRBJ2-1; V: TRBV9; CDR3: CASSASPGTSGNEQFF; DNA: TGTGCCAGCAGCGCGAGTCCCGGGACTAGCGGCAATGAGCAGTTCTTC
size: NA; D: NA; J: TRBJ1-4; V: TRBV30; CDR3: CAWSGDSFNEKLFF; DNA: TGTGCCTGGAGTGGTGACAGCTTTAATGAAAAACTGTTTTTT
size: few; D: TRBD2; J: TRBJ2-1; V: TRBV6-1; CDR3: CASTESAIRVGTSGRNEQFF; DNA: TGTGCCAGCACTGAATCGGCTATACGGGTTGGAACTAGCGGGAGAAATGAGCAGTTCTTC
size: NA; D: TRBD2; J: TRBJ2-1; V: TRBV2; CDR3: CASSEEWDYYEQFF; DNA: TGTGCCAGCAGTGAAGAATGGGACTACTATGAGCAGTTCTTC
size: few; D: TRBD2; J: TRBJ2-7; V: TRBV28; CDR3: CASSLWTSGSSEQYF; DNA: TGTGCCAGCAGTTTATGGACTAGCGGGAGTTCCGAGCAGTACTTC
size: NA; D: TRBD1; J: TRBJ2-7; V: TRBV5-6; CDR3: CASSPGQVYEQYF; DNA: TGTGCCAGCAGTCCCGGACAGGTCTACGAGCAGTACTTC
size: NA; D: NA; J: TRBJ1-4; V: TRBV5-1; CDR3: CASSSPGGGGEKLFF; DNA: TGCGCCAGCAGCTCTCCAGGTGGGGGGGGTGAAAAACTGTTTTTT
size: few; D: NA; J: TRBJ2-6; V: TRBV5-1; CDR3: CASSLVAGANVLTF; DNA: TGCGCCAGCAGCTTGGTCGCTGGGGCCAACGTCCTGACTTTC
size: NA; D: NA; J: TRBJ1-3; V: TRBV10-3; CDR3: CAISGQGNTIYF; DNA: TGTGCCATCAGCGGACAGGGAAACACCATATATTTT
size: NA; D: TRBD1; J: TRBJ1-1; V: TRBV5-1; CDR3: CASSLGARGLVTEAFF; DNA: TGCGCCAGCAGCTTGGGGGCCAGGGGGCTGGTCACTGAAGCTTTCTTT
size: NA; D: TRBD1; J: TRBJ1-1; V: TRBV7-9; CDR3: CASSTTGAGNTEAFF; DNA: TGTGCCAGCAGCACGACAGGGGCAGGGAACACTGAAGCTTTCTTT
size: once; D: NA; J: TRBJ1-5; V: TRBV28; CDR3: CASSLPRAGDQPQHF; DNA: TGTGCCAGCAGCCTCCCGCGGGCCGGTGATCAGCCCCAGCATTTT
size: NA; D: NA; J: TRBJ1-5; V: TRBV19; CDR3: CASSGGAGNQPQHF; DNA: TGTGCCAGTAGTGGGGGCGCGGGTAATCAGCCCCAGCATTTT
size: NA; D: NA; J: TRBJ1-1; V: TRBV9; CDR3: CASSDHAPGAAEAFF; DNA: TGTGCCAGCAGCGACCACGCGCCAGGGGCTGCCGAAGCTTTCTTT
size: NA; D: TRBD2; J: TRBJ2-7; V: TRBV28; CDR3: CATSRTSGSWYEQYF; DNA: TGTGCCACCTCAAGGACTAGCGGGAGTTGGTACGAGCAGTACTTC
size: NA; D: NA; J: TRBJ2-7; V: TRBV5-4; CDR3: CASSLEERYEQYF; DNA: TGTGCCAGCAGCTTGGAGGAGAGGTACGAGCAGTACTTC
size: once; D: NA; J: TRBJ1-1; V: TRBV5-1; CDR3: CASSLAGANLKNTEAFF; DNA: TGCGCCAGCAGCTTGGCAGGGGCAAACCTCAAGAACACTGAAGCTTTCTTT
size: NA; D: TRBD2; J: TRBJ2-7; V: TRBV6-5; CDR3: CASKDGTSGRGEQYF; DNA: TGTGCCAGCAAGGATGGGACTAGCGGGAGAGGCGAGCAGTACTTC
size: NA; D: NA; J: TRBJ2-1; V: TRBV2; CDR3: CASTDPWGGREGEQFF; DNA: TGTGCCAGCACCGACCCCTGGGGGGGGCGCGAGGGTGAGCAGTTCTTC
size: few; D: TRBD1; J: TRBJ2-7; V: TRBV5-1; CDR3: CASRPGTGGYEQYF; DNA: TGCGCCAGTCGCCCCGGGACAGGGGGCTACGAGCAGTACTTC
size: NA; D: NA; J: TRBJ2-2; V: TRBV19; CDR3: CASSISSAANTGELFF; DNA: TGTGCCAGTAGTATAAGTAGCGCCGCGAACACCGGGGAGCTGTTTTTT
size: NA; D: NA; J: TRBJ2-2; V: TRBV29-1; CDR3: CSVHQVTGELFF; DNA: TGCAGCGTTCATCAGGTTACCGGGGAGCTGTTTTTT
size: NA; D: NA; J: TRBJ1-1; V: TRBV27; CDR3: CASSLSGPGGRPGTEAFF; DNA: TGTGCCAGCAGTTTATCAGGACCGGGGGGTCGCCCTGGCACTGAAGCTTTCTTT
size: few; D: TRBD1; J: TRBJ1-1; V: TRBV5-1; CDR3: CASSLGQGGSEAFF; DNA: TGCGCCAGCAGCTTGGGTCAGGGGGGATCTGAAGCTTTCTTT
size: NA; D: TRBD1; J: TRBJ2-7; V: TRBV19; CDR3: CASSLGTGISYEQYF; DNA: TGTGCCAGTAGTCTTGGGACAGGGATTTCCTACGAGCAGTACTTC
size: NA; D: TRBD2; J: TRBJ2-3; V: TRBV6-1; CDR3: CASSEYVAGGSDTQYF; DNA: TGTGCCAGCAGTGAATATGTAGCGGGAGGATCAGATACGCAGTATTTT
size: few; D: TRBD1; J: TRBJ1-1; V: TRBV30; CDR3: CAWSVESATGAAFF; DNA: TGTGCCTGGAGTGTAGAGTCCGCGACAGGGGCGGCTTTCTTT
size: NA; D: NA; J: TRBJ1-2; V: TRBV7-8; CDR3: CASSSSWDFNYTF; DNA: TGTGCCAGCAGCTCTTCGTGGGACTTTAACTACACCTTC
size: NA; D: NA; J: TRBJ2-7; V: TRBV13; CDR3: CASSTGRTEQYF; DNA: TGTGCCAGCAGCACAGGCAGAACGGAGCAGTACTTC
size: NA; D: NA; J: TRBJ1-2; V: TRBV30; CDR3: CAWRGAGTGYGYTF; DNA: TGTGCCTGGAGGGGAGCGGGGACTGGTTATGGCTACACCTTC
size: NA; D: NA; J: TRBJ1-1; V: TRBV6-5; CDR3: CASTSRPGQNTEAFF; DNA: TGTGCCAGCACCTCCCGTCCGGGACAGAACACTGAAGCTTTCTTT
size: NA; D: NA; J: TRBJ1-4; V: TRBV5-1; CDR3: CASSLEGTPNEKLFF; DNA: TGCGCCAGCAGCTTAGAGGGAACTCCGAATGAAAAACTGTTTTTT
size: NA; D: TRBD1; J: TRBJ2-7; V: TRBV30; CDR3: CAWSWTGVSYEQYF; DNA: TGTGCCTGGAGTTGGACAGGGGTCTCCTACGAGCAGTACTTC
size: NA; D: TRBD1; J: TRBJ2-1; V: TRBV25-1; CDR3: CATRGQLNNEQFF; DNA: TGTGCCACCAGGGGACAGCTAAACAATGAGCAGTTCTTC
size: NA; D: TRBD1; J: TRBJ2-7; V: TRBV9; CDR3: CASSVEAADRGGEQYF; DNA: TGTGCCAGCAGCGTAGAGGCAGCGGACAGGGGTGGCGAGCAGTACTTC
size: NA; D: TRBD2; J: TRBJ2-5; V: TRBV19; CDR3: CASSMVGGDQETQYF; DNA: TGTGCCAGTAGTATGGTCGGGGGGGACCAAGAGACCCAGTACTTC
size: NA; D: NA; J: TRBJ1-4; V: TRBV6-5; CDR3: CASFSSAGAEKLFF; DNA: TGTGCCAGCTTTTCCTCCGCGGGAGCCGAAAAACTGTTTTTT
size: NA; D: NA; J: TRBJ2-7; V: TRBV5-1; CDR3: CASSLGGTSISYEQYF; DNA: TGCGCCAGCAGCCTGGGGGGGACATCCATTTCCTACGAGCAGTACTTC
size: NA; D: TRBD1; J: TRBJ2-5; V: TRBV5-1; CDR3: CASSFQRQGKETQYF; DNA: TGCGCCAGCAGCTTCCAGAGACAGGGCAAAGAGACCCAGTACTTC